The table lists the clone carrying this T cell receptor beta chain with many counts. The antigen is not known. CDR1 is DFQATT, CDR2 SNEGSKA, per germline (reference sequence). The CDR3 is made up of 14 amino acids. The germline V and J ends were trimmed by 3 bases and 0 bases, with 12 bases remaining between them. This entry belongs to a study of T cells in Graves' hyperthyroidism and ophthalmopathy. Amplification of TCR beta CDR3 regions used RNA as the template. First-round RT-PCR targeting the TCR CDR3 was performed with the HTBI primer set. TCRdb ran MiXCR on the multiplex PCR reads and lists one entry per CDR3 protein. The sample has 240,000 or so distinct CDR3 sequences, around 17% seen once. Study-level findings and limits: Stable hyperthyroidism was told apart from ophthalmopathy by a model built on 13 V-J features. Most thyroid clonotypes with frequency above 0.001 were detected in blood.

The sequenced sample consisted of blood. This sequence was found in a woman younger than 30 with Graves' ophthalmopathy. The chain is built from TRBV20-1 and TRBJ2-7; D gene uncertain. The DNA for the CDR3 is TGCAGTGCTAGTACCGTCGCAGACTCCTACGAGCAGTACTTC. Its translation is CSASTVADSYEQYF.